This T cell receptor beta chain was sequenced for a study of T cell clonality in common variable immunodeficiency. Aged 9 to 64 years, CVID subjects averaged about 40 years old. The CDR3 is made up of 17 amino acids. The ends were cut back, 0 bases at V and 3 bases at J, with 17 bases in the middle. Germline lookup yields CDR1 DFQATT and CDR2 SNEGSKA (reference sequence). This clone was observed many times. Its specificity is unknown. The read ends 3 residues early relative to the CDR3; the germline J gene fills the gap. Clones were read by immunoSEQ multiplex PCR, and TCRdb kept only the in-frame ones, dropping some. This table holds 30,000 to 40,000 clones with no singletons; the top ten claim approximately 7%. Regarding the study as a whole: In common variable immunodeficiency, TCR beta chains reportedly carried fewer deletions and N-nucleotide insertions. T cell subpopulation sequencing would be needed to explain CVID clonality.

The rearrangement links TRBV20-1 to TRBJ2-2, with a weak D call TRBD2 (6 bases). This TCR came from a human donor with common variable immunodeficiency. Sequenced input: peripheral blood mononuclear cells. The sequenced CDR3 bases are TGCAGTGCTAGAGACGCCTCAGGAGCGGGTCACACCGGGGAG. The encoded protein is CSARDASGAGHTGE. The full-length CDR3 reads as CSARDASGAGHTGELFF.